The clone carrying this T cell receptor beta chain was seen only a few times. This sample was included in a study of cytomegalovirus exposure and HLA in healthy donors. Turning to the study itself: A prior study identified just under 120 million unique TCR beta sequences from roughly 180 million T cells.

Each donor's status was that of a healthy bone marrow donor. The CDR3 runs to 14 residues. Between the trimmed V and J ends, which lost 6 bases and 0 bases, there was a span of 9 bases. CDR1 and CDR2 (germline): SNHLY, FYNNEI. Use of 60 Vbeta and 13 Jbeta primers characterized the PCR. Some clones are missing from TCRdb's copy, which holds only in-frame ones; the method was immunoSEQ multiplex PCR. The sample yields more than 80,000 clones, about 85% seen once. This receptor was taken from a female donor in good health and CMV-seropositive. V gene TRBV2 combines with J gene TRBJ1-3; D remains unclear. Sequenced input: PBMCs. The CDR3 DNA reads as TGTGCCAGCAGCAGTCCGCCCTCTGGAAACACCATATATTTT. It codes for CASSSPPSGNTIYF.